This is a list of T cell receptor beta chains from one sample in a study of breast tumors, draining lymph nodes, adjacent tissues. TCRdb re-called the multiplex PCR reads through MiXCR, storing one row per CDR3 protein. The sample includes 160,000 or so distinct CDR3 sequences, 33% seen only once; the top ten take over 3.5%. The sequencing sample was made of axillary lymph node tissue. These receptors all come from a female donor with breast cancer. Some clones in this sample may be carry-over from other donors' samples. Each CDR3 is given with its conserved first and last residue. A D gene is named only where the DNA matches it firmly. Where a row states a size, it is once, few, many or the class of an expanded clone; other rows omit it.

>.|TRBV2|TRBJ1-2|.
TGTGCCAGCAGGGAGACAGTAGAACTTGAAGAGGACTATGGCTACACCTTC
CASRETVELEEDYGYTF
>many|TRBV6-5|TRBJ2-3|TRBD1
TGTGCCAGCAGCCCCTCCGCCCTGAGACAGGGGGAACCCACCCCTAGCACAGATACGCAGTATTTT
CASSPSALRQGEPTPSTDTQYF
>.|TRBV6-5|TRBJ2-3|TRBD2
TGTGCCAGCAGTCCGGGACTAGCGGGAGGTTTACGCACAGATACGCAGTATTTT
CASSPGLAGGLRTDTQYF
>many|TRBV7-9|TRBJ2-7|TRBD1
TGTGCCAGCAGTTCGACCGGGACAGTCTCCCCCTACGAGCAGTACTTC
CASSSTGTVSPYEQYF
>many|TRBV6-5|TRBJ2-7|.
TGTGCCAGCAGTTACTCGACCAGGGACCACGAGCAGTACTTC
CASSYSTRDHEQYF
>many|TRBV19|TRBJ1-5|.
TGTGCCAGTAGTATAGACCCCAGGGGCGCCCTGTGGCCCCAGCATTTT
CASSIDPRGALWPQHF
>.|TRBV7-8|TRBJ1-1|TRBD1
TGTGCCAGCAGCTATCGGGACAGACTGAACACTGAAGCTTTCTTT
CASSYRDRLNTEAFF
>many|TRBV18|TRBJ2-7|.
TGTGCCAGCTCGCCTGACCAGGGGAAAACCTACGAGCAGTACTTC
CASSPDQGKTYEQYF
>many|TRBV24-1|TRBJ2-1|.
TGTGCCACCAGTGATACAGGATACTCCTACAATGAGCAGTTCTTC
CATSDTGYSYNEQFF
>many|TRBV6-4|TRBJ2-1|.
TGTGCCAGCAGTCCCGACAGCTCCAATGAGCAGTTCTTC
CASSPDSSNEQFF
>.|TRBV7-9|TRBJ2-3|TRBD1
TGTGCCAGCAGTTCTACAGGGGCCCCTAGCAAAGACACGCAGTATTTT
CASSSTGAPSKDTQYF
>many|TRBV27|TRBJ2-7|.
TGTGCCAGCAGTTTTGGACAGAAGTACGAGCAGTACTTC
CASSFGQKYEQYF
>.|TRBV20-1|TRBJ1-6|.
TGCAGTGCTAGTGCCCGGGGCATCCCCCCCCACTTT
CSASARGIPPHF
>.|TRBV25-1|TRBJ2-6|.
TGTGCCAGCAGTGAATTGACGGGGAGGAACTCTGGGGCCAACGTCCTGACTTTC
CASSELTGRNSGANVLTF
>few|TRBV18|TRBJ2-3|.
TGTGCCAGCTCGTTGGTGGTTGTCGAGCGGGGCACAGATACGCAGTATTTT
CASSLVVVERGTDTQYF
>.|TRBV5-1|TRBJ2-2|.
TGCGCCAGCAGCCAACATAACCCCGGGCACCTGTTTTTT
CASSQHNPGHLFF
>.|TRBV6-5|TRBJ2-5|TRBD2
TGTGCCAGCAGTTACGGGGGGGGGACCCAGTACTTC
CASSYGGGTQYF
>many|TRBV4-1|TRBJ1-2|.
TGCGCCAGCAGCCAGGAGGGTGGGACCAACCTCAACTATGGCTACACCTTC
CASSQEGGTNLNYGYTF
>many|TRBV24-1|TRBJ2-7|.
TGTGCCACCAGAGGAACCTGGATCAGGCTCGAGCAGTACTTC
CATRGTWIRLEQYF
>many|TRBV6-1|TRBJ1-5|TRBD1
TGTGCCAGCAGTGCGGTACAGGGGGCATGGGGCAATCAGCCCCAGCATTTT
CASSAVQGAWGNQPQHF
>many|TRBV19|TRBJ2-7|TRBD1
TGTGCCACCTCAGGGACAGGGAGCTCCTACGAGCAGTACTTC
CATSGTGSSYEQYF
>many|TRBV6-5|TRBJ1-6|.
TGTGCCAGCAGTTACTCGTTAACGGGGAATTCACCCCTCCACTTT
CASSYSLTGNSPLHF
>.|TRBV3-2|TRBJ2-5|.
TGTGCCAGCAGCCAAGAGAGTTCTTCGGCTGGCGGGGCCCCTTACCAAGAGACCCAGTACTTC
CASSQESSSAGGAPYQETQYF
>.|TRBV19|TRBJ2-5|.
TGTGCCAGTAGTATCACCCTAATCGGGACCCAGTACTTC
CASSITLIGTQYF
>.|TRBV28|TRBJ2-7|TRBD2
TGTGCCAGCAGTCCAGGACTAGCGGGGTTAGTCTCCTACGAGCAGTACTTC
CASSPGLAGLVSYEQYF
>many|TRBV9|TRBJ1-2|.
TGTGCCAGCAGCGTCTATAAGACATTCACGGATGGCTACACCTTC
CASSVYKTFTDGYTF
>.|TRBV2|TRBJ1-5|.
TGTGCCAGCACTAACGGCCACCTACAAGAGACCCAGCATTTT
CASTNGHLQETQHF
>once|TRBV20-1|TRBJ1-6|TRBD1
TGCGGGGCTAATACCGGGACAGGGGGCAGATCACCCCTCCGCTTT
CGANTGTGGRSPLRF
>.|TRBV10-1|TRBJ1-4|.
TGCGCCAGCAGCGGAACTCGGGCCGGTAATGAAAAACTGTTTTTT
CASSGTRAGNEKLFF
>many|TRBV11-2|TRBJ1-6|TRBD1
TGTGCCAGCAGCCCACGGGACAGGACTAATTCACCCCTCCACTTT
CASSPRDRTNSPLHF
>.|TRBV7-8|TRBJ1-2|.
.
CASSFYICSATGTSSGYTF
>many|TRBV5-8|TRBJ2-2|.
TGTGCCAGCAGCTTAGGATACACCGGGGAGCTGTTTTTT
CASSLGYTGELFF
>.|TRBV20-1|TRBJ2-3|TRBD2
TGCAGTATGAGGACTAGCGGGGTAATGGATACGCAGTATTTT
CSMRTSGVMDTQYF
>many|TRBV7-9|TRBJ2-7|TRBD2
TGTGCCAGCAGCTTAGCAGCGGGAGGGCTGGGAGACGAGCAGTACTTC
CASSLAAGGLGDEQYF
>.|TRBV27|TRBJ2-1|TRBD2
TGTGCCAGCAGTTCCGCTAGCGGGAGGGCCGGTGAGCAGTTCTTC
CASSSASGRAGEQFF
>many|TRBV6-1|TRBJ2-1|TRBD2
TGTGCCAGCAGTGATGGACTAGAGGGGTTCTTC
CASSDGLEGFF
>few|TRBV11-2|TRBJ1-1|.
TGTGCCAGCAGCTTAGAACAGGGTATCGCTGAAGCTTTCTTT
CASSLEQGIAEAFF